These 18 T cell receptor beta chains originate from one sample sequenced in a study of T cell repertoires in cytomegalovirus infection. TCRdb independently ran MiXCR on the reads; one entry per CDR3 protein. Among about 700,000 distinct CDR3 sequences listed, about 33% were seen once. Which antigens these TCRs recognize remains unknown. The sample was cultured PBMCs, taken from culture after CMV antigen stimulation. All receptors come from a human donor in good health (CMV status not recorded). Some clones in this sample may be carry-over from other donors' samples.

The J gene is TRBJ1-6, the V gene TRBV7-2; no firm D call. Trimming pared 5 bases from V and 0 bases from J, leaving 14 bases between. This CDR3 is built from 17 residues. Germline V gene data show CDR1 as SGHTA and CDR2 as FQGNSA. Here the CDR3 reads CASSPERSSSYNSPLHF. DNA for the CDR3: TGTGCCAGCAGCCCCGAAAGGTCGAGCTCCTATAATTCACCCCTCCACTTT.

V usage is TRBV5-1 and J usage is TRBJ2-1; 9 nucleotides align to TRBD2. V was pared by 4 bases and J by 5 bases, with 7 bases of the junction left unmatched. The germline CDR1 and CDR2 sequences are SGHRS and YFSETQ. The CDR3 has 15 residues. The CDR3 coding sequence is TGCGCCAGCAGCCCGAGACTAGCGGTGGACAATGAGCAGTTCTTC. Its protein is CASSPRLAVDNEQFF.

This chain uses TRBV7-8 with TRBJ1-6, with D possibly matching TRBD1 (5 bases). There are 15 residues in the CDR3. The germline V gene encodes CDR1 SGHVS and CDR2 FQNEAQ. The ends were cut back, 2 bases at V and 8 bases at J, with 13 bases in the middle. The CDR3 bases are TGTGCCAGCAGCTTATCAGGGCATTTGGATTCACCCCTCCACTTT. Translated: CASSLSGHLDSPLHF.

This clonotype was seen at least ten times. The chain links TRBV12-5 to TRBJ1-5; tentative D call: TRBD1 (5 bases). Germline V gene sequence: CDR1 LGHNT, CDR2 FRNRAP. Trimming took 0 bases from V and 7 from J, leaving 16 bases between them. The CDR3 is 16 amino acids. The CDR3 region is CASGLVLMQGEQPQHF. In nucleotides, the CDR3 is TGTGCTAGTGGTTTGGTACTCATGCAGGGAGAACAGCCCCAGCATTTT.

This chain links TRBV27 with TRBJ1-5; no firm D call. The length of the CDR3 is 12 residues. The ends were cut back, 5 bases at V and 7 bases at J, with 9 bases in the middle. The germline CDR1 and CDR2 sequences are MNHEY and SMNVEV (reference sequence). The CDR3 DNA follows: TGTGCCAGCAGTGGTCGTATCCAGCCCCAGCATTTT. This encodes CASSGRIQPQHF.

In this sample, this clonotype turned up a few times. Here the CDR3 reads CSDGTGISTDTQYF. CDR3 bases: TGCAGCGATGGGACAGGGATAAGCACAGATACGCAGTATTTT. The rearrangement uses TRBV29-1 and TRBJ2-3; 9 nucleotides match TRBD1. The CDR3 totals 14 residues. With 7 bases clipped from V and 0 bases from J, the junction kept 5 bases outside the gene matches. Germline lookup yields CDR1 SQVTM and CDR2 ANQGSEA.

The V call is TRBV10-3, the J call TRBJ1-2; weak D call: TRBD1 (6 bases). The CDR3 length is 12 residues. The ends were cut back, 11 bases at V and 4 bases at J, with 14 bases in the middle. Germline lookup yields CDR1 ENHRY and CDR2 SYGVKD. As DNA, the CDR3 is TGTGCCTTCGGCGGGACACCCTATGGCTACACCTTC. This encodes CAFGGTPYGYTF.

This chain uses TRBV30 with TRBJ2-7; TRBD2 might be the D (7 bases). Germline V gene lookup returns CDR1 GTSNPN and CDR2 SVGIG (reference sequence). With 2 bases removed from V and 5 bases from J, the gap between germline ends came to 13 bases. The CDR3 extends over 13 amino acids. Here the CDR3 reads CAWSRGGSHEQYF. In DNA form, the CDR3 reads TGTGCCTGGAGTCGCGGGGGCAGCCACGAGCAGTACTTC.

The CDR3 protein is CASSEMDNEQFF. The DNA of the CDR3 is TGTGCCAGCAGTGAGATGGACAATGAGCAGTTCTTC. V and J are TRBV2 and TRBJ2-1; D unclear. Trimming pared 3 bases from V and 5 bases from J, leaving 5 bases between. The germline V gene encodes CDR1 SNHLY and CDR2 FYNNEI. This CDR3 is 12 amino acids long.

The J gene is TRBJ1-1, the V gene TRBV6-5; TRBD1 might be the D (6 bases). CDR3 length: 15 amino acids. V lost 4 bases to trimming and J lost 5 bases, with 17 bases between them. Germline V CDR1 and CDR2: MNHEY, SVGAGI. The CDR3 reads CASSSHRQVGTEAFF. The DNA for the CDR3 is TGTGCCAGCAGTTCCCATCGACAGGTGGGGACTGAAGCTTTCTTT.

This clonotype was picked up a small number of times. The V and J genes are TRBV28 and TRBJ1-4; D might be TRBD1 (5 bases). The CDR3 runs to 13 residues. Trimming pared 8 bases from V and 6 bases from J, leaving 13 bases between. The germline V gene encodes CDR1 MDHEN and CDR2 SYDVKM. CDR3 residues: CASSGLRDEKLFF. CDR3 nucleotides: TGTGCCAGCTCGGGGCTCCGGGATGAAAAACTGTTTTTT.

CDR3 sequence: CASSRPGVYEQYF. The CDR3 nucleotides are TGTGCCAGCAGTCGGCCCGGGGTCTACGAGCAGTACTTC. The V gene is TRBV7-2, the J gene TRBJ2-7; D possibly corresponds to TRBD2 (5 bases). Per the germline V gene, CDR1 is SGHTA and CDR2 is FQGNSA. Trimming removed 6 bases at V and 3 bases at J, with 12 bases between. The CDR3 covers 13 residues.

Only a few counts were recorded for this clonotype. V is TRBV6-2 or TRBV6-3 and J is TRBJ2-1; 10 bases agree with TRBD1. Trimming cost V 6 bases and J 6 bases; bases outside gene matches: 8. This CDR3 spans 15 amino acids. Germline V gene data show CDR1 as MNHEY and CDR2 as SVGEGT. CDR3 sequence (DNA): TGTGCCAGCAGAGAACCCGGGGACAGGGGCAATGAGCAGTTCTTC. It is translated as CASREPGDRGNEQFF.

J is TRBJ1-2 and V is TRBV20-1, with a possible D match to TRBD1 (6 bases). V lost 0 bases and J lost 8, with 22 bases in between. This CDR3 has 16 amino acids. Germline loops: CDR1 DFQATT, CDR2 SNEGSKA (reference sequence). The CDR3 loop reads CSARDGGGMSYRGYTF. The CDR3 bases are TGCAGTGCTAGAGATGGAGGGGGAATGTCTTATCGGGGCTACACCTTC.

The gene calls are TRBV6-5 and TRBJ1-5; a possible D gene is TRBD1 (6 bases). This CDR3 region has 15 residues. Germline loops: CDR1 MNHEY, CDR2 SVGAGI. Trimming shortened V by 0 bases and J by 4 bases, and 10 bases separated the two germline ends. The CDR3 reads CASSYSGQGNQPQHF. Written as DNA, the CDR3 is TGTGCCAGCAGTTACTCGGGTCAGGGGAATCAGCCCCAGCATTTT.

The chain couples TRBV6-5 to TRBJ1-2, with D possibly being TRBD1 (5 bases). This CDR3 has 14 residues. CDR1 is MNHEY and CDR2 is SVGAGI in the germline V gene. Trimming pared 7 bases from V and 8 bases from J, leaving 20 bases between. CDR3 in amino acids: CASIRWRGEDGYTF. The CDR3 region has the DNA TGTGCCAGCATTCGGTGGAGGGGAGAGGACGGCTACACCTTC.

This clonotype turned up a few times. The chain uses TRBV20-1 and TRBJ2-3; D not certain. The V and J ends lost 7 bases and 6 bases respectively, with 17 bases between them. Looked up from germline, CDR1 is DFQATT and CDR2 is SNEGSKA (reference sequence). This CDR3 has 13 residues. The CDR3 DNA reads TGCAGTGGGACGGATGCCTTGGCGGATACGCAGTATTTT. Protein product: CSGTDALADTQYF.

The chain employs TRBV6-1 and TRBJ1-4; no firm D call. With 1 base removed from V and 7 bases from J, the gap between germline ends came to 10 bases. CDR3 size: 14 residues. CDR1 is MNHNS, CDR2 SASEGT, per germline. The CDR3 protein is CASSEVRSGEKLFF. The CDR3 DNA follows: TGTGCCAGCAGTGAAGTGCGATCGGGTGAAAAACTGTTTTTT.